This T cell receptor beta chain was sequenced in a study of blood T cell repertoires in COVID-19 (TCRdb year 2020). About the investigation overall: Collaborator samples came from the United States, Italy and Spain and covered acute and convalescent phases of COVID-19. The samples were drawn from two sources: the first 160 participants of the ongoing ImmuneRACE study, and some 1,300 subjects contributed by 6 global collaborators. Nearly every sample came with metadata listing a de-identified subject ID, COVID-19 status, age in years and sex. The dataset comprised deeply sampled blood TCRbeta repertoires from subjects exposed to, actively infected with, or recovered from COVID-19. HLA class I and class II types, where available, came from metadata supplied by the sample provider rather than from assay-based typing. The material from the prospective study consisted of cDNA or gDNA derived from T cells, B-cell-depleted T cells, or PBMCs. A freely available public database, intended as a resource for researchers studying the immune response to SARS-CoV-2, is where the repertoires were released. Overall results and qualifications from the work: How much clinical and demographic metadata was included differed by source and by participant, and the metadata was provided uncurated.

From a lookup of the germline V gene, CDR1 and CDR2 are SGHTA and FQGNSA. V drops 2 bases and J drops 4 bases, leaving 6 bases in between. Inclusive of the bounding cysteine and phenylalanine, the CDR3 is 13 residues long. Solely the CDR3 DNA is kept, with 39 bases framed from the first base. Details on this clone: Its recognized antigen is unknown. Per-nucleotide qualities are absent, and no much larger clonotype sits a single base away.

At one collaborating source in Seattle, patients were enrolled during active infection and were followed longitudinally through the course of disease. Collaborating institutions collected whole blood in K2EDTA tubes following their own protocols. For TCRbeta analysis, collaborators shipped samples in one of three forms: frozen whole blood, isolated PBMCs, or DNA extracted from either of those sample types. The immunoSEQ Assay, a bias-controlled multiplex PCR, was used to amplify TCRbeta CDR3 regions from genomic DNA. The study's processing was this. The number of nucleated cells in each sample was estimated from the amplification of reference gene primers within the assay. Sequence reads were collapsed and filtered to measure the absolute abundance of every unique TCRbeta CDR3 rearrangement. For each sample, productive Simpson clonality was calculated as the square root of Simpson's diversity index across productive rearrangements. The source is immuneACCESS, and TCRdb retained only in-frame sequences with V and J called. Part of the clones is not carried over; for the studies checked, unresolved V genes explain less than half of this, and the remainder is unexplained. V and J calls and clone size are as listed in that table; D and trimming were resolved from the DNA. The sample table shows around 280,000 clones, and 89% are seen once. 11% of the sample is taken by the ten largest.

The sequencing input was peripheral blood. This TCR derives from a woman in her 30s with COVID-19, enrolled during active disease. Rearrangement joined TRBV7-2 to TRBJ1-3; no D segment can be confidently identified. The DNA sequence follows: TGTGCCAGCAGCTTAAGGAGGGGAAACACCATATATTTT. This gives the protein CASSLRRGNTIYF.